This TCR beta chain stems from a study of blood T cell repertoires in COVID-19. Sequencing used immunoSEQ multiplex PCR; TCRdb keeps in-frame clones, though not all of them. The sample carries roughly 300,000 clones, 87% recorded once. Germline-derived CDR1 and CDR2 are MGHRA and YSYEKL. CDR3 length: 16 amino acids. Trimming shortened V by 1 base and J by 3 bases, and 15 bases separated the two germline ends. V is TRBV4-1 and J is TRBJ1-2, with a weak D call TRBD1 (5 bases). The origin of this receptor is a woman in her thirties who had recovered from COVID-19. What was sequenced was PBMCs or T cells enriched from blood (not recorded which). The CDR3 is CASSQVQGPYDYGYTF. The CDR3 bases are TGCGCCAGCAGCCAAGTCCAGGGCCCCTATGACTATGGCTACACCTTC.